These 27 T cell receptor beta chains came from one sample sequenced in a study of blood T cell repertoires in COVID-19. Using immunoSEQ multiplex PCR, the repertoire was profiled, and TCRdb retains in-frame clones only, with some absent. The repertoire holds about 90,000 clones, with about 81% as singletons. Source material: peripheral blood. These receptors were obtained from a human donor in a cohort sampled during active COVID-19.

The CDR3 DNA follows: TGTGCCAGCAGGACCCCCCTAGCGGACAATTACAATGAGCAGTTCTTC. Encoded protein: CASRTPLADNYNEQFF. This chain links TRBV7-9 with TRBJ2-1; 7 bases match TRBD2. Germline CDR1 and CDR2: SEHNR and FQNEAQ (reference sequence). The CDR3 contains 16 residues. The V and J ends lost 6 bases and 4 bases, in that order; junction bases with no gene match: 12.

V is TRBV29-1 and J is TRBJ2-1, with 7 positions matching TRBD1. The CDR3 contains 13 residues. Looked up from germline, CDR1 is SQVTM and CDR2 is ANQGSEA. Trimming at V came to 4 bases and at J to 11 bases, leaving 11 bases not matched to a gene. For the CDR3, the DNA is TGCAGCGTTGGCCACAGGGGCCCCTCGAAGCAGTTCTTC. Amino acid sequence: CSVGHRGPSKQFF.

This sequence joins TRBV4-1 and TRBJ2-1, with D tentatively TRBD2 (9 bases). Trimming removed 0 bases at V and 8 bases at J, with 29 bases between. The CDR3 length is 20 residues. CDR1 MGHRA and CDR2 YSYEKL come from the germline V gene. This CDR3 is CASSQDQPETGAGGLDEQFF. The CDR3 DNA follows: TGCGCCAGCAGCCAAGATCAGCCCGAGACAGGGGCGGGGGGGCTCGATGAGCAGTTCTTC.

The V and J genes are TRBV7-2 and TRBJ2-3, with D perhaps matching TRBD1 (5 bases). Germline loops: CDR1 SGHTA, CDR2 FQGNSA. The CDR3 covers 13 residues. The V and J ends lost 5 bases and 8 bases respectively, with 14 bases between them. CDR3: CASSLGPTVTQYF. The CDR3 DNA reads TGTGCCAGCAGCCTGGGGCCGACTGTTACGCAGTATTTT.

The chain links TRBV9 to TRBJ2-2, with 8 bases lining up with TRBD1. Per the germline V gene, CDR1 is SGDLS and CDR2 is YYNGEE. V shed 3 bases, J shed 6 bases, and the junction held 1 base outside the gene matches. This CDR3 is 13 amino acids long. This CDR3 reads CASSARGPGELFF. The CDR3 region has the DNA TGTGCCAGCAGCGCCAGGGGGCCCGGGGAGCTGTTTTTT. The entire variable domain, with the rest obtained from reference TRBV9 and TRBJ2-2, is as follows: DSGVTQTPKHLITATGQRVTLRCSPRSGDLSVYWYQQSLDQGLQFLIQYYNGEERAKGNILERFSAQQFPDLHSELNLSSLELGDSALYFCASSARGPGELFFGEGSRLTVL.

This rearrangement joins TRBV7-8 to TRBJ1-5; 7 nucleotides line up with TRBD1. Germline V gives CDR1 SGHVS, CDR2 FQNEAQ. The J segment lost 3 bases and the V segment lost 5 bases, leaving 7 bases of the junction unmatched. This CDR3 has 15 residues. CDR3 coding DNA: TGTGCCAGCAGCGGTGGGACAGCCAACAATCAGCCCCAGCATTTT. Protein sequence: CASSGGTANNQPQHF.

CDR3 DNA: TGTGCCAGCTCTCCTTCCCGGGGGACCTCTCGCTATGGCTACACCTTC. Its protein is CASSPSRGTSRYGYTF. The V call is TRBV28, the J call TRBJ1-2; a possible D gene is TRBD1 (5 bases). The germline CDR1 and CDR2 sequences are MDHEN and SYDVKM. V was clipped by 8 bases and J by 4 bases, with 23 bases between them. The length of the CDR3 is 16 residues.

V and J are TRBV6-5 and TRBJ1-5, with D perhaps matching TRBD1 (6 bases). This CDR3 spans 14 amino acids. Trimming took off 2 bases at V and 6 bases at J, with 11 bases between the two ends. Germline V gene sequence: CDR1 MNHEY, CDR2 SVGAGI. CDR3 nucleotide sequence: TGTGCCAGCAGTTACAGGGGGTCGGCTCAGCCCCAGCATTTT. Residues: CASSYRGSAQPQHF.

V gene TRBV19 combines with J gene TRBJ1-3; D is unclear. The CDR3 extends over 14 amino acids. Between the trimmed V and J ends, which lost 3 bases and 0 bases, there was a span of 6 bases. Germline values: CDR1 LNHDA, CDR2 SQIVND (reference sequence). The CDR3 is CASSIQDSGNTIYF. The CDR3 DNA sequence: TGTGCCAGTAGTATCCAGGACTCTGGAAACACCATATATTTT.

J is TRBJ2-4 and V is TRBV7-2, with a possible D match to TRBD1 (6 bases). V was pared by 5 bases and J by 6 bases, with 14 bases between. The CDR3 is 14 residues long. In germline, CDR1 is SGHTA, CDR2 FQGNSA. In DNA, the CDR3 is TGTGCCAGCAGCCTCAGGGGCACCCTAAACATTCAGTACTTC. Protein: CASSLRGTLNIQYF.

The J gene is TRBJ2-1, the V gene TRBV7-2, with D uncertain. CDR1 and CDR2 (germline): SGHTA, FQGNSA. The V gene lost 1 base and the J gene lost 12 bases, with 19 bases spanning the gap. The CDR3 extends over 15 amino acids. The CDR3 loop reads CASSLGEAAAKGQFF. As DNA, the CDR3 is TGTGCCAGCAGCTTAGGCGAGGCGGCCGCTAAAGGGCAGTTCTTC.

The rearrangement uses TRBV7-2 and TRBJ1-1; possibly TRBD1 for D (6 bases). Germline V gene data show CDR1 as SGHTA and CDR2 as FQGNSA. The CDR3 extends over 13 amino acids. The V gene lost 5 bases and the J gene lost 0 bases, with 7 bases spanning the gap. For the CDR3, the DNA is TGTGCCAGCAGCGGACAGCTGAACACTGAAGCTTTCTTT. Translated: CASSGQLNTEAFF.

This clone was seen more than once but under ten times. V is TRBV7-8 and J is TRBJ2-2; D is possibly TRBD1 (5 bases). This CDR3 spans 16 amino acids. V lost 2 bases and J lost 4, with 14 bases in between. Per germline, CDR1 SGHVS and CDR2 FQNEAQ. The CDR3 DNA reads TGTGCCAGCAGCTTATATTTATCGCAGGGCACCGGGGAGCTGTTTTTT. Its protein is CASSLYLSQGTGELFF.

The chain has TRBV2 and TRBJ1-5; D is uncertain. V was clipped by 3 bases and J by 7 bases, with 13 bases between them. The CDR3 extends over 14 amino acids. Looked up from germline, CDR1 is SNHLY and CDR2 is FYNNEI. The CDR3 is CASSESSRLQPQHF. The CDR3 DNA reads as TGTGCCAGCAGTGAGTCGTCCAGGTTGCAGCCCCAGCATTTT.

The V and J genes are TRBV10-3 and TRBJ1-5; a possible D gene is TRBD1 (6 bases). V lost 6 bases, J lost 10 bases, and 19 bases lay in between. The CDR3 consists of 14 residues. Germline CDR1 is ENHRY and CDR2 is SYGVKD. CDR3 region: CAIRGTSATSPQHF. The CDR3 DNA reads TGTGCCATCAGGGGGACATCAGCCACCAGCCCCCAGCATTTT.

The V gene is TRBV24-1, the J gene TRBJ2-1, with D perhaps matching TRBD2 (5 bases). CDR1 is KGHDR and CDR2 is SFDVKD in the germline V gene. This CDR3 comprises 14 residues. Trimming pared 3 bases from V and 8 bases from J, leaving 13 bases between. CDR3: CATSDAPGRHEQFF. In DNA, the CDR3 is TGTGCCACCAGTGATGCCCCGGGGAGACATGAGCAGTTCTTC.

J is TRBJ1-5 and V is TRBV2; D remains unclear. V was cut by 5 bases and J by 3 bases, with 14 bases left in between. Per the germline V gene, CDR1 is SNHLY and CDR2 is FYNNEI. The CDR3 extends over 15 amino acids. In nucleotides, the CDR3 is TGTGCCAGCAGTCGATTCGGACGGGACAATCAGCCCCAGCATTTT. Its translation: CASSRFGRDNQPQHF.

The chain combines TRBV6-1 with TRBJ1-2; D may be TRBD1 (6 bases). Germline-derived CDR1 and CDR2 are MNHNS and SASEGT. Trimming took 3 bases from V and 4 from J, leaving 12 bases between them. The CDR3 extends over 14 amino acids. The CDR3 is CASSDRGGGYGYTF. DNA of the CDR3: TGTGCCAGCAGTGACAGGGGTGGTGGCTATGGCTACACCTTC.

The chain combines TRBV12-5 with TRBJ2-1; 12 bases fit TRBD1. This CDR3 has 16 residues. Trimming removed 3 bases from V and 6 bases from J; junction bases left unmatched: 6. The germline V gene has CDR1 LGHNT and CDR2 FRNRAP. Written as DNA, the CDR3 is TGTGCTAGTGGTTTCTGGGACAGGGGGCTATCCAATGAGCAGTTCTTC. Translating gives CASGFWDRGLSNEQFF. Drawing the rest from reference TRBV12-5 and TRBJ2-1, the complete variable domain is DARVTQTPRHKVTEMGQEVTMRCQPILGHNTVFWYRQTMMQGLELLAYFRNRAPLDDSGMPKDRFSAEMPDATLATLKIQPSEPRDSAVYFCASGFWDRGLSNEQFFGPGTRLTVL.

V and J are TRBV3-1 (or the pseudogene TRBV3-2) and TRBJ2-1, with D tentatively TRBD1 (6 bases). Per the germline V gene, CDR1 is LGHDT and CDR2 is YNNKEL (reference sequence). V was clipped by 3 bases and J by 3 bases, with 15 bases between them. The CDR3 contains 16 residues. CDR3 coding DNA: TGTGCCAGCAGCCAGTACCGGGCCAGGGGCTACAATGAGCAGTTCTTC. Translation gives CASSQYRARGYNEQFF.

This chain joins TRBV29-1 and TRBJ2-3; D remains ambiguous. Trimming removed 3 bases from V and 0 bases from J, with 4 bases in between. This CDR3 has 12 amino acids. The germline gives CDR1 SQVTM, CDR2 ANQGSEA. The CDR3 here is CSVDQSTDTQYF. The DNA of the CDR3 is TGCAGCGTTGACCAGAGCACAGATACGCAGTATTTT.

The V gene is TRBV10-3, the J gene TRBJ2-3, with 7 bases identical to TRBD2. The CDR3 is made up of 14 amino acids. Per germline, CDR1 ENHRY and CDR2 SYGVKD. V lost 3 bases and J lost 5; bases outside the gene matches: 5. This CDR3 reads CAISERLAGDTQYF. The DNA for the CDR3 is TGTGCCATCAGTGAAAGACTAGCTGGAGATACGCAGTATTTT.

The chain uses TRBV5-1 and TRBJ2-1; 16 positions agree with TRBD2. Germline V gives CDR1 SGHRS, CDR2 YFSETQ. Unmatched junction bases numbered 6, after V lost 3 bases and J lost 0 bases. CDR3 length equals 19 residues. The CDR3 bases are TGCGCCAGCAGCTCCCCGGGACTAGCGGGGGGGAGCTCCTACAATGAGCAGTTCTTC. It yields the protein CASSSPGLAGGSSYNEQFF.

This clone was seen a few times. The rearrangement links TRBV4-1 to TRBJ1-5, with no clear D. V was clipped by 0 bases and J by 7 bases, with 13 bases between them. CDR1 and CDR2 from the germline V gene are MGHRA and YSYEKL. This CDR3 has 15 amino acids. Here the CDR3 reads CASSQEEGMEQPQHF. Written as DNA, the CDR3 is TGCGCCAGCAGCCAAGAGGAGGGTATGGAACAGCCCCAGCATTTT.

The DNA of the CDR3 is TGTGCCAGCAGGAATAGAAGACAGGGGAATCAGCCCCAGCATTTT. Protein sequence: CASRNRRQGNQPQHF. V gene TRBV6-5 combines with J gene TRBJ1-5, with 8 bases matching TRBD1. This CDR3 contains 15 residues. The V gene's germline CDR1 is MNHEY and CDR2 SVGAGI. The ends lost 6 bases at V and 4 bases at J; junction bases unmatched: 8.

As concerns this clone: Other DNA sequences in the sample encode the same CDR3. V usage is TRBV6-1 and J usage is TRBJ1-2, with 7 bases aligning to TRBD1. The CDR3 runs to 12 residues. Germline values: CDR1 MNHNS, CDR2 SASEGT. Trimming took 3 bases from V and 5 from J; bases not matched to a gene: 0. The CDR3 DNA reads TGTGCCAGCAGTGACAGGGGGTATGGCTACACCTTC. Translating gives CASSDRGYGYTF.

This chain uses TRBV19 with TRBJ1-6; possible D gene TRBD1, 5 bases. V was pared by 9 bases and J by 6 bases, with 12 bases between. The CDR3 has 13 amino acids. Germline CDR1 LNHDA, CDR2 SQIVND (reference sequence). Written as DNA, the CDR3 is TGTGCCAGCAGGGATTCGGGTAATTCACCCCTCCACTTT. Its translation: CASRDSGNSPLHF.